This entry describes one T cell receptor (beta chain). The table lists this clone with a count of one. No cognate antigen has been identified for it. One base away there is no much larger clone; base qualities are not given. The cysteine opens and the phenylalanine closes a CDR3 of 16 amino acids. Of the read, only the CDR3 DNA is kept; its 48 bases are in frame from base 1. CDR1 and CDR2 (MNHEY, SMNVEV) derive from the germline V gene (reference sequence). Deletion took 3 bases off V and 6 bases off J, with a span of 19 bases between the germline ends. The data belong to a study of blood T cell repertoires in COVID-19 (dated by TCRdb to about 2020). A note on the overall study: Samples covering the acute and convalescent phases of COVID-19 were provided by collaborators in the United States, Italy and Spain. A freely available public database, intended as a resource for researchers studying the immune response to SARS-CoV-2, is where the repertoires were released. Where available, HLA class I and class II types were obtained from metadata supplied by the sample provider rather than from assay-based typing. The dataset comprised deeply sampled blood TCRbeta repertoires from subjects exposed to, actively infected with, or recovered from COVID-19. The sample metadata nearly always contained a de-identified subject ID, COVID-19 status, age in years and sex. The prospective study material was composed of cDNA or gDNA derived from T cells, B-cell-depleted T cells, or PBMCs. Samples came from the ongoing ImmuneRACE study (first 160 participants) plus 1,254 subjects from 6 global collaborators. What the authors observed across the whole study: How much clinical and demographic metadata was included differed by source and by participant, and the metadata was provided uncurated.

One collaborating source in Seattle enrolled patients during active infection and followed them longitudinally through the course of disease. Collaborating institutions collected whole blood in K2EDTA tubes following their own protocols. For TCRbeta analysis, collaborators shipped samples in one of three forms: frozen whole blood, isolated PBMCs, or DNA extracted from either of those sample types. TCRbeta CDR3 regions were amplified from genomic DNA using the immunoSEQ Assay, a bias-controlled multiplex PCR. The study's own analysis went as follows. The number of nucleated cells in each sample was estimated by amplification of reference gene primers within the assay. To quantify the absolute abundance of each unique TCRbeta CDR3 rearrangement, sequence reads were collapsed and filtered. For each sample, productive Simpson clonality was calculated by taking the square root of Simpson's diversity index across productive rearrangements. TCRdb re-hosts the immuneACCESS table, in-frame sequences only. Its copies lack some clones; in the studies checked, an unresolved V gene accounts for under half of them, and the cause for the rest is not known. V, J and clone size were drawn from that table, and D and trimming were deduced from the DNA. The sample table holds tens of thousands of clones, of which roughly four fifths were seen once. About an eighth of the sample belongs to the ten largest clones.

The sequence joins TRBV27 to TRBJ2-3, with TRBD2 as a weak D call on 7 bases. Material: peripheral blood. This receptor was obtained from a man aged 45-60 years with COVID-19, enrolled during active disease. The CDR3 here reads CASSLRGGGISDTQYF. The sequenced DNA is TGTGCCAGCAGTTTGAGGGGGGGCGGGATTTCGGATACGCAGTATTTT.